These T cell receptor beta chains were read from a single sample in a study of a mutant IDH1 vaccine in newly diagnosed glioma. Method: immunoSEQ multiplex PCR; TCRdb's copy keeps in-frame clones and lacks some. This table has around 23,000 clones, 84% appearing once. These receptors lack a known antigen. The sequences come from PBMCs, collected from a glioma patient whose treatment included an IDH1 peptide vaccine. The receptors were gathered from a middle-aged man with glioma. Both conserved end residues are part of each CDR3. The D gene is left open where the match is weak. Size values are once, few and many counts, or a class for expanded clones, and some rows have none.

cdr3_nt: TGCGCCAGCAGCTTGGTCAGCGGGAGGGATGAGCAGTTCTTC
cdr3_aa: CASSLVSGRDEQFF
j_call: TRBJ2-1
v_call: TRBV5-1
d_call: TRBD2
clone_size: .

cdr3_nt: TGTGCCAGCAGCTTAGGGACTAACTCTGAGACCCAGTACTTC
cdr3_aa: CASSLGTNSETQYF
j_call: TRBJ2-5
v_call: TRBV7-2
d_call: .
clone_size: .

cdr3_nt: TGCAGCGTTAGGCCTCCCACTAGCGCTCGCACAGATACGCAGTATTTT
cdr3_aa: CSVRPPTSARTDTQYF
j_call: TRBJ2-3
v_call: TRBV29-1
d_call: TRBD2
clone_size: .

cdr3_nt: TGTGCCACCAGCAGGGCGGCCACCGGGGAGCTGTTTTTT
cdr3_aa: CATSRAATGELFF
j_call: TRBJ2-2
v_call: TRBV15
d_call: .
clone_size: .

cdr3_nt: TGTGCCAGCAGCCCCCGTGGAGATAGCAATCAGCCCCAGCATTTT
cdr3_aa: CASSPRGDSNQPQHF
j_call: TRBJ1-5
v_call: TRBV9
d_call: .
clone_size: .

cdr3_nt: TGTGCCAGCAGCATAGAAAATGAGCAGTTCTTC
cdr3_aa: CASSIENEQFF
j_call: TRBJ2-1
v_call: TRBV5-4
d_call: .
clone_size: .

cdr3_nt: TGTGCCAGCAGCTTATCGCCTCAGGGGCGAATCAGGAACACTGAAGCTTTCTTT
cdr3_aa: CASSLSPQGRIRNTEAFF
j_call: TRBJ1-1
v_call: TRBV7-3
d_call: .
clone_size: few

cdr3_nt: TGTGCCAGCAGCCTGACTAGCGGGAGCTCTGAGCAGTTCTTC
cdr3_aa: CASSLTSGSSEQFF
j_call: TRBJ2-1
v_call: TRBV7-8
d_call: TRBD2
clone_size: .

cdr3_nt: TGTGCCAGCAGTTACTCGTGGGACAGCAACTATGGCTACACCTTC
cdr3_aa: CASSYSWDSNYGYTF
j_call: TRBJ1-2
v_call: TRBV6-5
d_call: TRBD1
clone_size: .

cdr3_nt: TGCGCCAGCAGCCAAGCGGGGGGCGGGAAAGCTAACTATGGCTACACCTTC
cdr3_aa: CASSQAGGGKANYGYTF
j_call: TRBJ1-2
v_call: TRBV4-1
d_call: .
clone_size: .

cdr3_nt: TGCAGTGCTCACCAGGGTAACGAGCAGTACTTC
cdr3_aa: CSAHQGNEQYF
j_call: TRBJ2-7
v_call: TRBV20-1
d_call: .
clone_size: .

cdr3_nt: TGTGCCAGCTGGGACAGGAAAAATCAGCCCCAGCATTTT
cdr3_aa: CASWDRKNQPQHF
j_call: TRBJ1-5
v_call: TRBV28
d_call: TRBD1
clone_size: .

cdr3_nt: TGCGCCAGCAGCGAAGCCGACATACCAACGGGCGAGCAGTACTTC
cdr3_aa: CASSEADIPTGEQYF
j_call: TRBJ2-7
v_call: TRBV4-3
d_call: .
clone_size: .

cdr3_nt: TGTGCCAGCAGCGGTAACATCCTGGGGGCTTACGAGACCCAGTACTTC
cdr3_aa: CASSGNILGAYETQYF
j_call: TRBJ2-5
v_call: TRBV9
d_call: .
clone_size: once

cdr3_nt: TGCGCCAGCACCTTAACTACGCGCGGGAGGGCCCTTGTGGGTGAGCAGTTCTTC
cdr3_aa: CASTLTTRGRALVGEQFF
j_call: TRBJ2-1
v_call: TRBV5-1
d_call: TRBD2
clone_size: .

cdr3_nt: TGTGCCAGCTCCCCCCGGGACAGGTTCTACGAGCAGTACTTC
cdr3_aa: CASSPRDRFYEQYF
j_call: TRBJ2-7
v_call: TRBV18
d_call: TRBD1
clone_size: .

cdr3_nt: TGCGCCAGCAGCCCTAGGATACAACCCTCTGGAAACACCATATATTTT
cdr3_aa: CASSPRIQPSGNTIYF
j_call: TRBJ1-3
v_call: TRBV4-3
d_call: .
clone_size: .

cdr3_nt: TGTGCCATCAGTGTACAGGCCGAAGAGACCCAGTACTTC
cdr3_aa: CAISVQAEETQYF
j_call: TRBJ2-5
v_call: TRBV10-3
d_call: .
clone_size: .

cdr3_nt: TGTGCCAGTTCTCCCGGGACAGGAGGTTACGAGCAGTACTTC
cdr3_aa: CASSPGTGGYEQYF
j_call: TRBJ2-7
v_call: TRBV19
d_call: TRBD1
clone_size: .

cdr3_nt: TGTGCCAGCAGTCGGACAGTCAATGAGCAGTTCTTC
cdr3_aa: CASSRTVNEQFF
j_call: TRBJ2-1
v_call: TRBV5-6
d_call: .
clone_size: .

cdr3_nt: TGTGCCAGCAGTTTGGGCCCCAACTACGAGCAGTACTTC
cdr3_aa: CASSLGPNYEQYF
j_call: TRBJ2-7
v_call: TRBV27
d_call: .
clone_size: .

cdr3_nt: TGTGCCACCAGCGGCACAGATACGCAGTATTTT
cdr3_aa: CATSGTDTQYF
j_call: TRBJ2-3
v_call: TRBV15
d_call: .
clone_size: .

cdr3_nt: TGTGCCAGCAGTCTATTTGCGGGGGACAACGTCCTGACTTTC
cdr3_aa: CASSLFAGDNVLTF
j_call: TRBJ2-6
v_call: TRBV27
d_call: TRBD2
clone_size: .

cdr3_nt: TGTGCCAGCAGCTTGGGACTAGCGGGAGGAAGCAATGAGCAGTTCTTC
cdr3_aa: CASSLGLAGGSNEQFF
j_call: TRBJ2-1
v_call: TRBV7-3
d_call: TRBD2
clone_size: .

cdr3_nt: TGTGCCAGCAGCTTAAGACAGAGCACAGATACGCAGTATTTT
cdr3_aa: CASSLRQSTDTQYF
j_call: TRBJ2-3
v_call: TRBV7-2
d_call: .
clone_size: .

cdr3_nt: TGTGCCAGCAGTCAACAGTACTCTGGGGCCAACGTCCTGACTTTC
cdr3_aa: CASSQQYSGANVLTF
j_call: TRBJ2-6
v_call: TRBV14
d_call: .
clone_size: .

cdr3_nt: TGTGCCAGCTCACGGGTCCGGAACACTGAAGCTTTCTTT
cdr3_aa: CASSRVRNTEAFF
j_call: TRBJ1-1
v_call: TRBV18
d_call: .
clone_size: .

cdr3_nt: TGTGCCAGCAGCCTCGGCTATGGTAGCGGGTCCCAAGAGACCCAGTACTTC
cdr3_aa: CASSLGYGSGSQETQYF
j_call: TRBJ2-5
v_call: TRBV4-2
d_call: TRBD2
clone_size: .

cdr3_nt: TGTGCCAGCAGCCAAGGCGACACTAATGAAAAACTGTTTTTT
cdr3_aa: CASSQGDTNEKLFF
j_call: TRBJ1-4
v_call: TRBV4-2
d_call: .
clone_size: .

cdr3_nt: TGTGCCAGCAGCAAAGGCGCCAGTTCTGGAAACACCATATATTTT
cdr3_aa: CASSKGASSGNTIYF
j_call: TRBJ1-3
v_call: TRBV21-1
d_call: .
clone_size: .

cdr3_nt: TGTGCCAGCAGCCCGGTTTTATATTCTTTAGGCACAGATACGCAGTATTTT
cdr3_aa: CASSPVLYSLGTDTQYF
j_call: TRBJ2-3
v_call: TRBV7-3
d_call: .
clone_size: .

cdr3_nt: TGTGCCAGCAGCCAAGAAGGGGGGACTGGGGCCAACGTCCTGACTTTC
cdr3_aa: CASSQEGGTGANVLTF
j_call: TRBJ2-6
v_call: TRBV14
d_call: .
clone_size: .

cdr3_nt: TGTGCCAGCAGCCAAGATCAGCTAGCGGGGGTAGACAATGAGCAGTTCTTC
cdr3_aa: CASSQDQLAGVDNEQFF
j_call: TRBJ2-1
v_call: TRBV4-2
d_call: TRBD2
clone_size: .

cdr3_nt: TGTGCCAGCAACCCCCGACAGGGAGTGAACACTGAAGCTTTCTTT
cdr3_aa: CASNPRQGVNTEAFF
j_call: TRBJ1-1
v_call: TRBV27
d_call: TRBD1
clone_size: .

cdr3_nt: TGTGCCAGCAGCGCACTAGTGTCCACAGATACGCAGTATTTT
cdr3_aa: CASSALVSTDTQYF
j_call: TRBJ2-3
v_call: TRBV9
d_call: .
clone_size: .

cdr3_nt: TGTGCCAGCAGCCAGACAGGGAACATGAACACTGAAGCTTTCTTT
cdr3_aa: CASSQTGNMNTEAFF
j_call: TRBJ1-1
v_call: TRBV6-5
d_call: TRBD1
clone_size: medium-sized

cdr3_nt: TGTGCCAGCAGCAAAGTAGCGGGAGGGTTGGATGAGCAGTTCTTC
cdr3_aa: CASSKVAGGLDEQFF
j_call: TRBJ2-1
v_call: TRBV21-1
d_call: .
clone_size: once

cdr3_nt: TGCGCCAGCGCCCTAGGGGGGGGCAGAAACACCATATATTTT
cdr3_aa: CASALGGGRNTIYF
j_call: TRBJ1-3
v_call: TRBV4-1
d_call: .
clone_size: .

cdr3_nt: TGTGCCATCGGCCTAGGTCTGGGGATGGGAGAGTCTGGGGCCAACGTCCTGACTTTC
cdr3_aa: CAIGLGLGMGESGANVLTF
j_call: TRBJ2-6
v_call: TRBV10-3
d_call: .
clone_size: .

cdr3_nt: TGTGCCAGCAGCTTGGCACTGGTAGAACCAGAATCCTACAATGAGCAGTTCTTC
cdr3_aa: CASSLALVEPESYNEQFF
j_call: TRBJ2-1
v_call: TRBV5-6
d_call: .
clone_size: .

cdr3_nt: TGCGCCAGCAGCTGGGGGGCTAGCGGCTACGAGCAGTACTTC
cdr3_aa: CASSWGASGYEQYF
j_call: TRBJ2-7
v_call: TRBV5-1
d_call: .
clone_size: .

cdr3_nt: TGTGCCAGCAGCTCAGGGGTTGATCAGCCCCAGCATTTT
cdr3_aa: CASSSGVDQPQHF
j_call: TRBJ1-5
v_call: TRBV7-6
d_call: .
clone_size: .

cdr3_nt: TGTGCCAGCAGTTTATGGGGGGTGGCTTTCAGTGAGCAGTTCTTC
cdr3_aa: CASSLWGVAFSEQFF
j_call: TRBJ2-1
v_call: TRBV27
d_call: .
clone_size: .

cdr3_nt: TGTGCCAGTAGTCCCCTTATGGATGAGCAGTTCTTC
cdr3_aa: CASSPLMDEQFF
j_call: TRBJ2-1
v_call: TRBV19
d_call: .
clone_size: .

cdr3_nt: TGTGCCAGCAGTGAAGCAGAAACCTATGGCTACACCTTC
cdr3_aa: CASSEAETYGYTF
j_call: TRBJ1-2
v_call: TRBV2
d_call: .
clone_size: few